The 21 T cell receptor beta chains reported below all come from one sample, sequenced in a study of blood T cell repertoires in COVID-19. Produced via immunoSEQ multiplex PCR; TCRdb's table is partial and in-frame only. The table has 73,000 or so clones, 83% seen once. The specimen was peripheral blood. The receptors originated from a woman aged 60-75 years with acute or convalescent COVID-19.

The J gene is TRBJ2-3, the V gene TRBV7-2, with a tentative D call TRBD1 (6 bases). The CDR3 extends over 13 amino acids. Germline loops: CDR1 SGHTA, CDR2 FQGNSA. Trimming took off 4 bases at V and 9 bases at J, with 14 bases between the two ends. The CDR3 region has the DNA TGTGCCAGCAGCTCGGGACACCCGGGAACGCAGTATTTT. Translating it yields CASSSGHPGTQYF.

In nucleotides, the CDR3 is TGTGCCACCAGCAGAGATACCGACAGAGTCTATGGCTACACCTTC. Translation gives CATSRDTDRVYGYTF. The chain employs TRBV15 and TRBJ1-2, with D maybe TRBD1 (5 bases). The CDR3 runs to 15 residues. The V end was cut by 0 bases, the J end by 4 bases, with 12 bases between. Germline lookup yields CDR1 LNHNV and CDR2 YYDKDF (reference sequence). Looking up the rest from reference TRBV15 and TRBJ1-2 gives the full variable domain: DAMVIQNPRYQVTQFGKPVTLSCSQTLNHNVMYWYQQKSSQAPKLLFHYYDKDFNNEADTPDNFQSRRPNTSFCFLDIRSPGLGDTAMYLCATSRDTDRVYGYTFGSGTRLTVV.

This sequence joins TRBV11-2 and TRBJ1-5; D not certain. Germline CDR1 reads SGHAT; CDR2 reads FQNNGV. This CDR3 is 13 amino acids long. The V end lost 3 bases, the J end lost 0 bases, and 3 bases lay between the germline ends. CDR3 sequence: CASSLYSNQPQHF. The CDR3 region has the DNA TGTGCCAGCAGCTTGTATAGCAATCAGCCCCAGCATTTT.

The V call is TRBV7-9, the J call TRBJ2-3; 7 nucleotides align to TRBD2. The V and J ends lost 5 bases and 2 bases, in that order; junction bases with no gene match: 10. This CDR3 has 16 residues. Germline CDR1 SEHNR, CDR2 FQNEAQ (reference sequence). The chain's CDR3 is CASSGGSGALTDTQYF. In DNA form, the CDR3 reads TGTGCCAGCAGCGGCGGAAGCGGGGCCCTCACAGATACGCAGTATTTT.

The chain's CDR3 is CASSSTGFNNEQFF. The CDR3 region has the DNA TGCGCCAGCAGCTCCACAGGATTCAACAATGAGCAGTTCTTC. The chain links TRBV5-1 to TRBJ2-1; D perhaps matches TRBD1 (5 bases). The V gene lost 3 bases and the J gene lost 5 bases, with 12 bases spanning the gap. CDR1 is SGHRS and CDR2 is YFSETQ in the germline V gene. This CDR3 is 14 amino acids long.

V is TRBV19 and J is TRBJ2-2; 11 positions match TRBD2. The CDR3 is 16 residues long. Germline V lookup: CDR1 LNHDA, CDR2 SQIVND (reference sequence). V dropped 8 bases and J dropped 1; count of bases not matched to a gene: 6. DNA of the CDR3: TGTGCCAGTCAACTAGCGGGGGAGCTGAACACCGGGGAGCTGTTTTTT. Amino acids: CASQLAGELNTGELFF. Variable domain in full (rest from reference TRBV19 and TRBJ2-2): DGGITQSPKYLFRKEGQNVTLSCEQNLNHDAMYWYRQDPGQGLRLIYYSQIVNDFQKGDIAEGYSVSREKKESFPLTVTSAQKNPTAFYLCASQLAGELNTGELFFGEGSRLTVL.

This chain links TRBV6-5 with TRBJ1-5, with no clear D. This CDR3 contains 14 residues. The ends were cut back, 6 bases at V and 3 bases at J, with 12 bases in the middle. The germline V gene has CDR1 MNHEY and CDR2 SVGAGI. Here the CDR3 DNA reads TGTGCCAGCAGCGGAGGACGGATCAATCAGCCCCAGCATTTT. This sequence encodes CASSGGRINQPQHF.

This clone showed up just a few times. The chain recombines TRBV6-1 with TRBJ1-4, with D possibly being TRBD1 (6 bases). This CDR3 is built from 15 residues. CDR1 and CDR2 from the germline V gene are MNHNS and SASEGT. Between the trimmed V and J ends, which lost 2 bases and 6 bases, there was a span of 13 bases. The CDR3 nucleotides read TGTGCCAGCAGTGAACAGGCAGGGGCTTATGAAAAACTGTTTTTT. Translated, it gives CASSEQAGAYEKLFF.

This chain connects TRBV2 to TRBJ2-5; tentatively, D is TRBD1 (6 bases). The CDR3 sequence is 15 residues long. The germline CDR1 and CDR2 sequences are SNHLY and FYNNEI. V lost 1 base and J lost 4, with 13 bases in between. For the CDR3, the DNA is TGTGCCAGCAGTGAAGGGGGCAGGGGTGGAGAGACCCAGTACTTC. This codes for CASSEGGRGGETQYF.

This rearrangement joins TRBV9 to TRBJ2-4; TRBD1 might be the D (5 bases). The CDR3 extends over 14 amino acids. The V end lost 5 bases, the J end lost 5 bases, and 14 bases lay between the germline ends. Germline V CDR1 and CDR2: SGDLS, YYNGEE. CDR3 nucleotide sequence: TGTGCCAGCAGAAGAGACAGTCAACAAAACATTCAGTACTTC. Amino acids: CASRRDSQQNIQYF.

This clone is a singleton in its sample. The chain recombines TRBV7-3 with TRBJ2-5, with TRBD1 matching 9 bases. V shed 6 bases and J 5 bases; nucleotides not matched to a gene: 7. The germline gives CDR1 SGHTA, CDR2 FQGTGA. The CDR3 runs to 14 residues. The CDR3 DNA reads TGTGCCAGCAGTTCACAGGGGGCATGGGAGACCCAGTACTTC. This encodes CASSSQGAWETQYF.

The chain has TRBV4-2 and TRBJ2-3, with TRBD1 identical over 9 bases. The CDR3 has 15 residues. V gave up 4 bases and J gave up 5 bases; unmatched junction bases: 7. Per the germline V gene, CDR1 is LGHNA and CDR2 is YNFKEQ. Here the CDR3 reads CASSRDRERIDTQYF. The CDR3 DNA follows: TGTGCCAGCAGCCGGGACAGGGAGAGGATAGATACGCAGTATTTT.

This rearrangement joins TRBV7-9 to TRBJ2-2, with D perhaps TRBD2 (6 bases). Trimming shortened V by 5 bases and J by 1 base, and 14 bases separated the two germline ends. This CDR3 contains 16 residues. CDR1 is SEHNR, CDR2 FQNEAQ, per germline (reference sequence). CDR3 residues: CASSRSGRENTGELFF. CDR3 DNA: TGTGCCAGCAGCCGTTCGGGGCGGGAGAACACCGGGGAGCTGTTTTTT.

The chain couples TRBV6-5 to TRBJ1-3; D is possibly TRBD1 (6 bases). CDR1 is MNHEY and CDR2 is SVGAGI in the germline V gene. The length of the CDR3 is 13 residues. V lost 8 bases and J 8 bases, leaving 16 bases between the germline ends. The CDR3 region has the DNA TGTGCCAGCCCCGGGACACCCGTCCACACCATATATTTT. Its protein product is CASPGTPVHTIYF.

The chain employs TRBV19 and TRBJ1-6, with D perhaps TRBD1 (6 bases). The V gene lost 4 bases and the J gene lost 5 bases, with 9 bases spanning the gap. CDR3 length: 14 amino acids. Germline CDR1 reads LNHDA; CDR2 reads SQIVND (reference sequence). DNA for the CDR3: TGTGCCAGTAGTAACACAGGGAATAATTCACCCCTCCACTTT. As protein: CASSNTGNNSPLHF.

The rearrangement links TRBV11-1 to TRBJ1-3, with D tentatively TRBD1 (6 bases). The CDR3 loop spans 15 amino acids. V lost 4 bases, J lost 0 bases, and 10 bases lay in between. The germline V gene has CDR1 SGHAT and CDR2 FQDESV (reference sequence). CDR3 amino acids: CASSWDTNSGNTIYF. The CDR3 DNA reads as TGTGCCAGCAGCTGGGACACCAACTCTGGAAACACCATATATTTT.

V usage is TRBV18 and J usage is TRBJ1-3, with D possibly TRBD1 on 5 matching bases. Germline V lookup: CDR1 KGHSH, CDR2 LQKENI. V was shortened by 2 bases and J by 0 bases, with 11 bases between the two germline ends. This CDR3 region has 16 residues. CDR3 in DNA: TGTGCCAGCTCACCATACAGGTTAGACTCTGGAAACACCATATATTTT. As protein: CASSPYRLDSGNTIYF.

The rearrangement uses TRBV30 and TRBJ2-2, with 8 bases matching TRBD1. Germline V lookup: CDR1 GTSNPN, CDR2 SVGIG (reference sequence). V dropped 5 bases and J dropped 7; count of bases not matched to a gene: 3. The CDR3 extends over 12 amino acids. In DNA form, the CDR3 reads TGTGCCTGGTGGACAGGGTTCGGGGAGCTGTTTTTT. This translates into CAWWTGFGELFF.

Only a few counts were recorded for this clone. The rearrangement joins TRBV13 to TRBJ1-1; TRBD1 might be the D (6 bases). The CDR3 sequence is 15 residues long. V dropped 6 bases and J dropped 1 base, with 15 bases sitting between them. The V gene's germline CDR1 is PRHDT and CDR2 FYEKMQ (reference sequence). The CDR3 DNA reads as TGTGCCAGCAGGGCAAGGGGGTCAGAGAACACTGAAGCTTTCTTT. Translating it yields CASRARGSENTEAFF.

V usage is TRBV12-2 and J usage is TRBJ2-7; the DNA was not compared with TRBD2, the D call given in the table. TRBV12-2 is tagged as a pseudogene. This CDR3 region has 15 residues. CDR3 residues: CASRLGRGPFYEQYF. The CDR3 DNA reads as TGTGCAAGTCGCTTAGGGCGGGGGCCCTTCTACGAGCAGTACTTC.

The chain combines TRBV5-1 with TRBJ1-4; the D gene is possibly TRBD1 (5 bases). CDR1 and CDR2 (germline): SGHRS, YFSETQ. V was pared by 4 bases and J by 4 bases, with 17 bases between. The CDR3 consists of 16 residues. CDR3 loop: CASSAQPGLYNEKLFF. As DNA, the CDR3 is TGCGCCAGCAGCGCCCAACCGGGACTTTATAATGAAAAACTGTTTTTT.